Sequencing of this T cell receptor (beta chain) was carried out in a study of control samples from healthy donors and cancer patients. Method: immunoSEQ multiplex PCR; TCRdb's copy keeps in-frame clones and lacks some. Here the sample spans about 92,000 clones, roughly 82% being singletons. This CDR3 contains 15 residues. The V gene's germline CDR1 is SGHRS and CDR2 YFSETQ. After removal of 7 bases from V and 2 bases from J, the junction contained 6 bases not matched to a gene. The gene calls are TRBV5-1 and TRBJ2-1, with TRBD2 matching over 10 bases. The TCR originated in a woman between 55 and 75 years old in good health. Material for sequencing was blood. This CDR3 is CASQGGLAAYNEQFF. The CDR3 DNA sequence: TGCGCCAGCCAAGGAGGACTAGCGGCCTACAATGAGCAGTTCTTC.